The clone carrying this T cell receptor (beta chain) was seen a single time. The assay was immunoSEQ multiplex PCR, and TCRdb's table has in-frame clones only and misses some. This table has about 120,000 clones, around nine tenths appearing once. This entry is derived from a study of T cell responses to AZD1222 COVID-19 vaccine. CDR1 and CDR2 (germline): SGHDT, YYEEEE. Trimming stripped 0 bases from V and 1 base from J, with 8 bases between. The CDR3 has 14 amino acids. The sequenced sample was peripheral blood, obtained on day 0 of AZD1222 vaccination. This TCR came from an adult in good health. The genes are TRBV5-6 and TRBJ2-7; unclear D gene. Written as DNA, the CDR3 is TGTGCCAGCAGCTTGGTGGGGAAGTCCTACGAGCAGTACTTC. It translates to CASSLVGKSYEQYF.